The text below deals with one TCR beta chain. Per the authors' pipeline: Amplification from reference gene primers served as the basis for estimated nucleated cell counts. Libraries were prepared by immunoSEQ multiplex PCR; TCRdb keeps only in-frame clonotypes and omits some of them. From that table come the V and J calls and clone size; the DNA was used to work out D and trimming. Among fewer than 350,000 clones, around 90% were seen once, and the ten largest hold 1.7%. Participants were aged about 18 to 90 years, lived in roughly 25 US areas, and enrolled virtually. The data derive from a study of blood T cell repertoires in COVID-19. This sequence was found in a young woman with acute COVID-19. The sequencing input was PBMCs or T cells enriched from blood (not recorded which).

In nucleotides, the CDR3 is TGCGCCAGCAGCCAACCGACGAGCGGGAGGGGCTACGAGCAGTACTTC. It specifies CASSQPTSGRGYEQYF. V and J are TRBV4-1 and TRBJ2-7; 10 bases agree with TRBD2. The CDR3 is 16 amino acids. From germline, CDR1 is MGHRA and CDR2 YSYEKL. The J segment lost 3 bases and the V segment lost 2 bases, leaving 7 bases of the junction unmatched.